A single sample is the source of the 32 T cell receptor beta chains below, sequenced in a study of Ad26.COV2.S vaccination and SARS-CoV-2 variants. Noted treatment: over 15 received Ad26.COV2.S at low or high dose, single or two shots; 5 received placebo; per-sample allocation not given. Following the first vaccine or placebo injection, samples were taken on day 63. Profiling relied on immunoSEQ multiplex PCR, and the TCRdb table lists in-frame clones only, not all of them. The sample lists about 440,000 clones, about nine tenths occurring once. The sample here was peripheral blood, taken in a trial of Ad26.COV2.S vaccine versus placebo. The receptors originated from a person between 18 and 59 years old who received the Ad26.COV2.S COVID-19 vaccine or a placebo.

This clone has only one observation. The chain uses TRBV4-3 and TRBJ2-7, with D hard to call. The V and J ends lost 3 bases and 3 bases respectively, with 9 bases between them. This CDR3 contains 13 residues. Germline lookup yields CDR1 LGHNA and CDR2 YSLEER. CDR3 sequence (DNA): TGCGCCAGCAGCCAGGTTATTTACTACGAGCAGTACTTC. Translated: CASSQVIYYEQYF.

The gene calls are TRBV6-6 and TRBJ2-5; the match to TRBD2 covers 8 bases. This CDR3 has 14 amino acids. The V gene end was trimmed by 7 bases and the J gene end by 3 bases; junction bases not matched to a gene: 7. The germline V gene encodes CDR1 MNHNY and CDR2 SVGAGI (reference sequence). CDR3 sequence reads: CASTETAGEETQYF. CDR3 in DNA: TGTGCCAGCACAGAGACAGCGGGAGAAGAGACCCAGTACTTC.

The rearrangement links TRBV9 to TRBJ2-3; TRBD2 matches at 8 bases. Germline V gene lookup returns CDR1 SGDLS and CDR2 YYNGEE. V was pared by 6 bases and J by 6 bases, with 9 bases of the junction left unmatched. This CDR3 is built from 14 residues. The CDR3 spells CASTPGTRGDTQYF. The CDR3 DNA follows: TGTGCCAGCACCCCAGGGACTAGAGGTGATACGCAGTATTTT.

The chain is built from TRBV5-5 and TRBJ2-5; TRBD2 aligns across 8 bases. Germline V lookup: CDR1 SGHKS, CDR2 YYEKEE (reference sequence). CDR3 length equals 13 residues. The J segment lost 5 bases and the V segment lost 6 bases, leaving 6 bases of the junction unmatched. The CDR3 DNA reads as TGTGCCAGCATCGGGCGGGGGGATGAGACCCAGTACTTC. As protein: CASIGRGDETQYF.

The CDR3 here is CATSDFFGSRSETQYF. CDR3 coding DNA: TGTGCCACCAGTGATTTTTTTGGTAGTAGGTCGGAGACCCAGTACTTC. The rearrangement links TRBV24-1 to TRBJ2-5; D uncertain. The CDR3 length is 16 residues. Trimming took 1 base from V and 5 from J, leaving 16 bases between them. Looked up from germline, CDR1 is KGHDR and CDR2 is SFDVKD.

The chain recombines TRBV28 with TRBJ2-7; 14 nucleotides agree with TRBD2. This CDR3 region has 15 residues. V shed 7 bases, J shed 3 bases, and the junction held 5 bases outside the gene matches. Germline-derived CDR1 and CDR2 are MDHEN and SYDVKM. CDR3 protein: CASTRLAGGGYEQYF. CDR3 DNA sequence: TGTGCCAGCACCCGACTAGCGGGGGGGGGCTACGAGCAGTACTTC.

The table lists this clone with a count of one. The rearrangement uses TRBV28 and TRBJ2-3, with 9 bases matching TRBD2. CDR3 length: 15 residues. The J segment lost 8 bases and the V segment lost 5 bases, leaving 11 bases of the junction unmatched. The germline CDR1 and CDR2 sequences are MDHEN and SYDVKM. In DNA, the CDR3 is TGTGCCAGCAGTCCCCGACTAGCGGCAGGAGGTACGCAGTATTTT. Amino acids: CASSPRLAAGGTQYF.

The V gene is TRBV7-2, the J gene TRBJ2-5; D unresolved. Germline V gene sequence: CDR1 SGHTA, CDR2 FQGNSA. The CDR3 extends over 13 amino acids. Trimming stripped 3 bases from V and 0 bases from J, with 5 bases between. CDR3 sequence (DNA): TGTGCCAGCAGCTTCCCGAACCAAGAGACCCAGTACTTC. Translating gives CASSFPNQETQYF.

The chain employs TRBV10-3 and TRBJ1-1; D gene uncertain. This CDR3 is built from 14 residues. V lost 3 bases and J 0 bases, leaving 8 bases between the germline ends. The germline V gene encodes CDR1 ENHRY and CDR2 SYGVKD. The DNA of the CDR3 is TGTGCCATCAGTGATGAAGGTCTGAACACTGAAGCTTTCTTT. Its translation is CAISDEGLNTEAFF.

This clone occurred once. The genes are TRBV15 and TRBJ2-1; TRBD1 aligns across 7 bases. The germline CDR1 and CDR2 sequences are LNHNV and YYDKDF (reference sequence). After removal of 8 bases from V and 5 bases from J, the junction contained 6 bases not matched to a gene. The CDR3 sequence is 13 residues long. The CDR3 DNA reads as TGTGCCACCGGAGGTAGGGGGCACAATGAGCAGTTCTTC. Protein sequence: CATGGRGHNEQFF.

The gene calls are TRBV27 and TRBJ2-1, with D possibly being TRBD2 (6 bases). Trimming removed 5 bases from V and 4 bases from J, with 12 bases in between. The CDR3 runs to 14 residues. CDR1 MNHEY and CDR2 SMNVEV come from the germline V gene (reference sequence). The CDR3 sequence: CASSVLAPYNEQFF. The CDR3 coding sequence is TGTGCCAGCAGTGTACTAGCACCTTACAATGAGCAGTTCTTC.

The rearrangement links TRBV10-2 to TRBJ1-6; 10 nucleotides align to TRBD1. This CDR3 region has 16 residues. Germline V gene sequence: CDR1 WSHSY, CDR2 SAAADI. With 7 bases clipped from V and 10 bases from J, the junction kept 13 bases outside the gene matches. The CDR3 bases are TGCGCCAGCACCCGATGGACAGGGGGTGAAGTCTCACCCCTCCACTTT. This translates into CASTRWTGGEVSPLHF.

CDR3 nucleotides: TGTGCCAGCAGCAGCGGACTAGCGGGAGGTGAAAACGAGCAGTACTTC. This sequence encodes CASSSGLAGGENEQYF. V gene TRBV21-1 combines with J gene TRBJ2-7; the table's TRBD2 call for D was not verified on the DNA. TRBV21-1 is labeled a pseudogene. The CDR3 consists of 16 residues.

J is TRBJ2-1 and V is TRBV19; 12 nucleotides line up with TRBD2. J gave up 9 bases and V 5 bases, and 8 bases lay outside the gene matches. Germline lookup yields CDR1 LNHDA and CDR2 SQIVND (reference sequence). CDR3 length equals 15 residues. CDR3 region: CASSRLAGVWTEQFF. Written as DNA, the CDR3 is TGTGCCAGTAGTCGACTAGCGGGAGTTTGGACTGAGCAGTTCTTC.

The CDR3: CSGTSGSGELFF. CDR3 nucleotides: TGCAGCGGGACTAGCGGGAGTGGGGAGCTGTTTTTT. J is TRBJ2-2 and V is TRBV29-1, with TRBD2 identical over 13 bases. Germline values: CDR1 SQVTM, CDR2 ANQGSEA. J gave up 8 bases and V 7 bases, and 1 base lay outside the gene matches. The CDR3 is 12 amino acids.

The rearrangement joins TRBV13 to TRBJ2-5; 7 positions match TRBD1. CDR3 length equals 15 residues. V shed 5 bases and J 1 base; nucleotides not matched to a gene: 7. CDR1 and CDR2 (germline): PRHDT, FYEKMQ (reference sequence). The CDR3 region is CASSPPRDSQETQYF. The CDR3 DNA is TGTGCCAGCAGCCCACCTCGGGACAGCCAAGAGACCCAGTACTTC.

The chain carries TRBV5-1 and TRBJ1-6; no clear D. Germline-derived CDR1 and CDR2 are SGHRS and YFSETQ. Trimming left V 0 bases short and J 6 bases short, with 13 bases between. The CDR3 consists of 16 residues. This chain's CDR3 is CASSLDPDHRNSPLHF. DNA for the CDR3: TGCGCCAGCAGCTTGGATCCCGACCATCGTAATTCACCCCTCCACTTT.

This clone showed up just a few times. The CDR3 DNA sequence: TGTGCCAGCAGCCTCCTTGTTACCGAGGGGATGGCGCTGTTTTTT. Its protein is CASSLLVTEGMALFF. The J gene is TRBJ2-2, the V gene TRBV3-1 (or the pseudogene TRBV3-2); D tentatively fits TRBD1 or TRBD2 (5 bases each). The CDR3 sequence is 15 residues long. Looked up from germline, CDR1 is LGHDT and CDR2 is YNNKEL (reference sequence). V was clipped by 4 bases and J by 13 bases, with 22 bases between them.

The chain employs TRBV5-4 and TRBJ2-1; TRBD1 is a possible D gene (6 bases). CDR1 is SGHNT, CDR2 YYREEE, per germline (reference sequence). The CDR3 is 15 amino acids. The V end was cut by 4 bases, the J end by 7 bases, with 18 bases between. DNA for the CDR3: TGTGCCAGCAGCGGGACAACCAGAGCCGTAAATGAGCAGTTCTTC. This gives the protein CASSGTTRAVNEQFF. Filled out from reference TRBV5-4 and TRBJ2-1, the complete variable domain reads ETGVTQSPTHLIKTRGQQVTLRCSSQSGHNTVSWYQQALGQGPQFIFQYYREEENGRGNFPPRFSGLQFPNYSSELNVNALELDDSALYLCASSGTTRAVNEQFFGPGTRLTVL.

In this sample, this clone turned up once. V is TRBV6-2 or TRBV6-3 and J is TRBJ2-1; no clear D gene. The V gene's germline CDR1 is MNHEY and CDR2 SVGEGT. The CDR3 sequence is 13 residues long. V was trimmed by 0 bases and J by 7 bases, leaving 7 bases between them. In DNA form, the CDR3 reads TGTGCCAGCAGTTACTCGCGCTGGAATGAGCAGTTCTTC. It is translated as CASSYSRWNEQFF.

The genes are TRBV27 and TRBJ1-5, with 11 positions matching TRBD1. CDR3 length equals 19 residues. CDR1 and CDR2 from the germline V gene are MNHEY and SMNVEV (reference sequence). The J segment lost 5 bases and the V segment lost 1 base, leaving 13 bases of the junction unmatched. CDR3 loop: CASSLFPGTGGLFDQPQHF. The CDR3, as DNA: TGTGCCAGCAGTTTATTCCCTGGGACAGGGGGTCTTTTTGATCAGCCCCAGCATTTT.

V usage is TRBV19 and J usage is TRBJ1-1, with D maybe TRBD1 (6 bases). This CDR3 has 14 amino acids. The ends were cut back, 3 bases at V and 4 bases at J, with 12 bases in the middle. Per germline, CDR1 LNHDA and CDR2 SQIVND (reference sequence). Here the CDR3 reads CASSIVGAGTEAFF. CDR3 coding DNA: TGTGCCAGTAGTATTGTGGGGGCGGGCACTGAAGCTTTCTTT.

This clone has just a few counts. The chain combines TRBV13 with TRBJ2-6; TRBD1 aligns across 7 bases. The V segment lost 5 bases and the J segment 1 base; nucleotides outside the gene matches: 8. The CDR3 runs 17 residues. CDR1 is PRHDT and CDR2 is FYEKMQ in the germline V gene (reference sequence). In nucleotides, the CDR3 is TGTGCCAGCAGCCTAACCGGACAGGTTTCTGGGGCCAACGTCCTGACTTTC. Protein product: CASSLTGQVSGANVLTF.

This clone was seen only once. The rearrangement links TRBV29-1 to TRBJ2-5; TRBD2 matches at 7 bases. Germline assignment: CDR1 SQVTM and CDR2 ANQGSEA. This CDR3 contains 14 residues. V lost 4 bases to trimming and J lost 2 bases; unmatched junction nucleotides: 7. As DNA, the CDR3 is TGCAGCGTTGTCGGGCTAGCGGTTCAAGAGACCCAGTACTTC. Protein sequence: CSVVGLAVQETQYF.

V usage is TRBV7-6 and J usage is TRBJ2-7, with D unresolved. The V gene lost 5 bases and the J gene lost 0 bases, with 8 bases spanning the gap. Germline CDR1 reads SGHVS; CDR2 reads FNYEAQ. The CDR3 has 13 amino acids. The CDR3 nucleotides are TGTGCCAGCAGCACTTATAGCTCCTACGAGCAGTACTTC. As protein: CASSTYSSYEQYF.

The V call is TRBV6-2 or TRBV6-3, the J call TRBJ2-1, with 8 positions matching TRBD2. CDR3 length equals 14 residues. V shed 4 bases and J 4 bases; nucleotides not matched to a gene: 3. The germline CDR1 and CDR2 sequences are MNHEY and SVGEGT. The DNA of the CDR3 is TGTGCCAGCAGTTTAGCGGGGACTTACAATGAGCAGTTCTTC. The encoded protein is CASSLAGTYNEQFF.

As DNA, the CDR3 is TGTGCCAGCACGGTAGCGGGGGGATGGGGATTCTACAATGAGCAGTTCTTC. This encodes CASTVAGGWGFYNEQFF. The chain joins TRBV2 to TRBJ2-1; 10 nucleotides line up with TRBD2. The CDR3 is 17 amino acids. Per germline, CDR1 SNHLY and CDR2 FYNNEI. Losses at the gene ends were 7 bases for V and 3 bases for J; bases not matched to a gene: 12.

The rearrangement joins TRBV7-2 to TRBJ2-7; D is unclear. This CDR3 region has 18 residues. The V gene's germline CDR1 is SGHTA and CDR2 FQGNSA. Trimming stripped 1 base from V and 5 bases from J, with 24 bases between. CDR3 bases: TGTGCCAGCAGCTTAGGGCGTCGTGAGGACCTAGTTGCCCACGAGCAGTACTTC. It yields the protein CASSLGRREDLVAHEQYF.

V usage is TRBV7-8 and J usage is TRBJ2-5; 10 nucleotides align to TRBD2. Germline CDR1 reads SGHVS; CDR2 reads FQNEAQ. J lost 10 bases, V lost 5 bases, and 10 bases had no gene match. The CDR3 length is 14 residues. The CDR3 DNA follows: TGTGCCAGCAGCATCGCCGGGACTAGCGTCCTCCAGTACTTC. This gives the protein CASSIAGTSVLQYF.

The rearrangement uses TRBV7-9 and TRBJ2-3; 9 bases match TRBD1. Germline CDR1 reads SEHNR; CDR2 reads FQNEAQ (reference sequence). V lost 3 bases, J lost 7 bases, and 11 bases stayed unmatched. The CDR3 spans 16 residues. The CDR3 is CASSFGGQGLGNTQYF. The DNA of the CDR3 is TGTGCCAGCAGCTTTGGGGGACAGGGCCTCGGAAATACGCAGTATTTT.

The chain employs TRBV28 and TRBJ1-2; D perhaps matches TRBD1 (6 bases). V was clipped by 5 bases and J by 3 bases, with 13 bases between them. Germline V gene lookup returns CDR1 MDHEN and CDR2 SYDVKM. The CDR3 consists of 14 residues. The CDR3 loop is CASSGDRRYYGYTF. In nucleotides, the CDR3 is TGTGCCAGCAGTGGCGACAGGCGCTACTATGGCTACACCTTC.

This clone was picked up many times. The chain couples TRBV4-2 to TRBJ2-7; D gene ambiguous. The CDR3 has 16 amino acids. Trimming took 1 base from V and 4 from J, leaving 17 bases between them. Germline V gives CDR1 LGHNA, CDR2 YNFKEQ. In nucleotides, the CDR3 is TGTGCCAGCAGCCAAGGGAATCGGCCTGGCTATTACGAGCAGTACTTC. Translation gives CASSQGNRPGYYEQYF.